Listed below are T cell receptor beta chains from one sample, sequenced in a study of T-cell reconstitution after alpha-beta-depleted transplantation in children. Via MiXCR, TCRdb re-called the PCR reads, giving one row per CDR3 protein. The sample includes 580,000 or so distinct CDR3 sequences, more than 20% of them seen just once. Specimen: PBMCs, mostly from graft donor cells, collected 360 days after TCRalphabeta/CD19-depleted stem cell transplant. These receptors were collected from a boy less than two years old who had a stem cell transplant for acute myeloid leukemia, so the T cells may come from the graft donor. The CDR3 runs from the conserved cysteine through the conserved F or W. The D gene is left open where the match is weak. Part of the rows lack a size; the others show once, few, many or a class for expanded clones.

CDR3nt: TGTGCCAGCAGTTTCGAGGGGGGGCAGGGAGGAGAGACCCAGTACTTC; CDR3aa: CASSFEGGQGGETQYF; len: 16; abundance: .; j_gene: TRBJ2-5; v_gene: TRBV12-3/TRBV12-4; d_gene: .
CDR3nt: TGTGCCAGCAGCTTAGAGGGGCGAAGCACAGATACGCAGTATTTT; CDR3aa: CASSLEGRSTDTQYF; len: 15; abundance: many; j_gene: TRBJ2-3; v_gene: TRBV7-2; d_gene: .
CDR3nt: TGCAGTGCTAGAGATGACGGCAGGGGGCTTCACGAGCAGTACTTC; CDR3aa: CSARDDGRGLHEQYF; len: 15; abundance: .; j_gene: TRBJ2-7; v_gene: TRBV20-1; d_gene: TRBD1
CDR3nt: TGTGCCAGTAATTCAGGGGAGGCAAAGCCCCAGCATTTT; CDR3aa: CASNSGEAKPQHF; len: 13; abundance: many; j_gene: TRBJ1-5; v_gene: TRBV28; d_gene: .
CDR3nt: TGCGCCAGCAGCCATCGATTGACTAACTCCCCACAGAATACACCGGGGTTGACCCAGTACTTC; CDR3aa: CASSHRLTNSPQNTPGLTQYF; len: 21; abundance: .; j_gene: TRBJ2-5; v_gene: TRBV5-1; d_gene: .
CDR3nt: TGTGCCAGCCTCCCCCCTAGCACAGATACGCAGTATTTT; CDR3aa: CASLPPSTDTQYF; len: 13; abundance: few; j_gene: TRBJ2-3; v_gene: TRBV6-2/TRBV6-3; d_gene: .
CDR3nt: TGTGCCACCAGCAGTGGGGCCGGGGAGCTGTTTTTT; CDR3aa: CATSSGAGELFF; len: 12; abundance: .; j_gene: TRBJ2-2; v_gene: TRBV15; d_gene: .
CDR3nt: TGTGCCAGCAGTTACCGACAGCCAACTAATGAAAAACTGTTTTTT; CDR3aa: CASSYRQPTNEKLFF; len: 15; abundance: .; j_gene: TRBJ1-4; v_gene: TRBV6-5; d_gene: .
CDR3nt: TGTGCCTGGAGTCCGCCTCCGGGGGGGCAGGACACCGGGGAGCTGTTTTTT; CDR3aa: CAWSPPPGGQDTGELFF; len: 17; abundance: .; j_gene: TRBJ2-2; v_gene: TRBV30; d_gene: TRBD2
CDR3nt: TGTGCCAGCAGGTCCACCCGGGACACTTTCAATGAGCAGTTCTTC; CDR3aa: CASRSTRDTFNEQFF; len: 15; abundance: .; j_gene: TRBJ2-1; v_gene: TRBV7-9; d_gene: .
CDR3nt: TGTGCCAGCAGTTACTCGAATGGTGTTGGACTTAACCCTACTAGCACAGATACGCAGTATTTT; CDR3aa: CASSYSNGVGLNPTSTDTQYF; len: 21; abundance: .; j_gene: TRBJ2-3; v_gene: TRBV6-2/TRBV6-3; d_gene: .
CDR3nt: TGTGCCAGCGGGGCGGTTCCAGGCTTTCGGGGCTACACCTTC; CDR3aa: CASGAVPGFRGYTF; len: 14; abundance: .; j_gene: TRBJ1-2; v_gene: TRBV12-3/TRBV12-4; d_gene: .
CDR3nt: TGCAGTGCTGTCGGGGTCAACTATGGCTACACCTTC; CDR3aa: CSAVGVNYGYTF; len: 12; abundance: many; j_gene: TRBJ1-2; v_gene: TRBV20-1; d_gene: .
CDR3nt: TGTGCCAGCAGCTTAGACGACAGGTGGTCCTACGGGCAGTACTTC; CDR3aa: CASSLDDRWSYGQYF; len: 15; abundance: .; j_gene: TRBJ2-7; v_gene: TRBV11-3; d_gene: .
CDR3nt: TGTGCCAGCAGAGAGAGCGGGGCTCACAATGAGCAGTTCTTC; CDR3aa: CASRESGAHNEQFF; len: 14; abundance: few; j_gene: TRBJ2-1; v_gene: TRBV25-1; d_gene: TRBD2
CDR3nt: TGTGCCAGCAGCCCCTTGAGACAGGGGACCAACAATGAGCAGTTCTTC; CDR3aa: CASSPLRQGTNNEQFF; len: 16; abundance: many; j_gene: TRBJ2-1; v_gene: TRBV7-9; d_gene: TRBD1
CDR3nt: TGTGCCACCAGCAGAGTCGCAGGGAGTGGTTACGAGCAGTACTTC; CDR3aa: CATSRVAGSGYEQYF; len: 15; abundance: .; j_gene: TRBJ2-7; v_gene: TRBV15; d_gene: .
CDR3nt: TGCGCCAGCAGCTTCAACCCCGCGAATGAGCAGTTCTTC; CDR3aa: CASSFNPANEQFF; len: 13; abundance: .; j_gene: TRBJ2-1; v_gene: TRBV5-1; d_gene: .
CDR3nt: TGCGCCAGCAGCTTGGAAGGACACCGCACAGATACGCAGTATTTT; CDR3aa: CASSLEGHRTDTQYF; len: 15; abundance: .; j_gene: TRBJ2-3; v_gene: TRBV5-1; d_gene: .
CDR3nt: TGTGCCAGCCGGACAGGGGGCTGGACAGATACGCAGTATTTT; CDR3aa: CASRTGGWTDTQYF; len: 14; abundance: once; j_gene: TRBJ2-3; v_gene: TRBV28; d_gene: TRBD1
CDR3nt: TGCGCCAGCAGCCAAGCAGGACTGACCTACAATGAGCAGTTCTTC; CDR3aa: CASSQAGLTYNEQFF; len: 15; abundance: .; j_gene: TRBJ2-1; v_gene: TRBV4-3; d_gene: .
CDR3nt: TGTGCCAGCAGCGTAGAGCCCCCTTCCTCCTTTAGCGGGTTTATTGAGCAGTTCTTC; CDR3aa: CASSVEPPSSFSGFIEQFF; len: 19; abundance: .; j_gene: TRBJ2-1; v_gene: TRBV9; d_gene: TRBD2
CDR3nt: TGTGCCAGCAGCTTAACGACGGGGGGGCCCAATGAGCAGTTCTTC; CDR3aa: CASSLTTGGPNEQFF; len: 15; abundance: .; j_gene: TRBJ2-1; v_gene: TRBV7-6; d_gene: TRBD2
CDR3nt: TGTGCCACCAGAGGACAGGGAGGCTCCGATACGCAGTATTTT; CDR3aa: CATRGQGGSDTQYF; len: 14; abundance: .; j_gene: TRBJ2-3; v_gene: TRBV24-1; d_gene: TRBD1
CDR3nt: TGTGCCAGCAGCTTGAGTTGGGGAGACACTGAAGCTTTCTTT; CDR3aa: CASSLSWGDTEAFF; len: 14; abundance: many; j_gene: TRBJ1-1; v_gene: TRBV7-8; d_gene: .
CDR3nt: TGCGCCAGCAGCCAAGCGACAGGGTTAGACATTCAGTACTTC; CDR3aa: CASSQATGLDIQYF; len: 14; abundance: .; j_gene: TRBJ2-4; v_gene: TRBV4-3; d_gene: TRBD1
CDR3nt: TGTGCCCCCGGGAACGAGCGGGGAGCCAAAAACATTCAGTACTTC; CDR3aa: CAPGNERGAKNIQYF; len: 15; abundance: few; j_gene: TRBJ2-4; v_gene: TRBV7-9; d_gene: TRBD2
CDR3nt: TGCGCCAGCAGCCAACAGGGACTAGGGGCCTACGAGCAGTACTTC; CDR3aa: CASSQQGLGAYEQYF; len: 15; abundance: .; j_gene: TRBJ2-7; v_gene: TRBV4-3; d_gene: TRBD2
CDR3nt: TGTGCCAGCAGCTTAGTCCTATATTCCGCAGATACGCAGTATTTT; CDR3aa: CASSLVLYSADTQYF; len: 15; abundance: .; j_gene: TRBJ2-3; v_gene: TRBV11-3; d_gene: .
CDR3nt: TGTGCCAGCAGCTCCCTAGGGGGCTGGGGCTATGGCTACACCTTC; CDR3aa: CASSSLGGWGYGYTF; len: 15; abundance: .; j_gene: TRBJ1-2; v_gene: TRBV7-9; d_gene: TRBD1
CDR3nt: TGTGCCAGCAGTTACTCAGAGGCTAGCGGCCAAGAGACCCAGTACTTC; CDR3aa: CASSYSEASGQETQYF; len: 16; abundance: many; j_gene: TRBJ2-5; v_gene: TRBV6-5; d_gene: TRBD2
CDR3nt: TGCAGTGCTAGAGATAACCCCTGGCAGGGGGCGTCGGTCACTGAAGCTTTCTTT; CDR3aa: CSARDNPWQGASVTEAFF; len: 18; abundance: few; j_gene: TRBJ1-1; v_gene: TRBV20-1; d_gene: TRBD1
CDR3nt: TGTGCCAGCAGTTACTCGCGTGGAGTTTCGGGTACGCAGTATTTT; CDR3aa: CASSYSRGVSGTQYF; len: 15; abundance: .; j_gene: TRBJ2-3; v_gene: TRBV6-2/TRBV6-3; d_gene: .